This T cell receptor (beta chain) originates from a study of cytomegalovirus exposure and HLA in healthy donors. Per germline, CDR1 PRHDT and CDR2 FYEKMQ (reference sequence). The CDR3 runs to 16 residues. After removal of 5 bases from V and 0 bases from J, the junction contained 8 bases not matched to a gene. The PCR contained 60 Vbeta and 13 Jbeta primers. The assay was immunoSEQ multiplex PCR, and TCRdb's table has in-frame clones only and misses some. The sample contains approximately 210,000 clones, nearly 80% of which appear only once. The sequenced material came from PBMCs. This sequence was found in a male donor in good health and CMV-seronegative. This rearrangement joins TRBV13 to TRBJ2-7; 9 positions match TRBD1. The CDR3: CASSPTRDRVSYEQYF. Here the CDR3 DNA reads TGTGCCAGCAGCCCAACCCGGGACAGGGTCTCCTACGAGCAGTACTTC.